This record covers a single TCR beta chain. The sample originates from a study of blood T cell repertoires in COVID-19. Study in general: The United States, Italy and Spain were the sources of the acute and convalescent COVID-19 samples. PBMCs, B-cell-depleted T cells, or T cells provided the cDNA or gDNA that made up the material.

The trim removed 0 bases at V and 0 bases at J, leaving 4 bases unmatched. CDR1 is SGHAT and CDR2 is FQNNGV in the germline V gene. The CDR3 has 17 amino acids. Authors' processing steps: Estimation of nucleated cell counts was performed using reference gene primer amplification. Some clones are missing from TCRdb's copy, which holds only in-frame ones; the method was immunoSEQ multiplex PCR. The D gene and trimming were derived from the DNA, and the V and J assignments and clone size from that table. The sample consists of about 110,000 clones, roughly four fifths of them appearing once. The V gene is TRBV11-2, the J gene TRBJ2-5, with 10 bases identical to TRBD2. The source of this sequence is a woman aged 60 to 75 with acute or convalescent COVID-19. The sequenced sample consisted of peripheral blood. The CDR3 DNA sequence: TGTGCCAGCAGCTTAGAACTAGCGGGGAAGGACCAAGAGACCCAGTACTTC. Translating gives CASSLELAGKDQETQYF.